This TCR beta chain is from a study of blood T cell repertoires in COVID-19. Turning to the study itself: COVID-19 samples, acute and convalescent, were from the United States, Italy and Spain. PBMCs, B-cell-depleted T cells, or T cells were the source of the cDNA or gDNA that made up the material.

As handled by the study authors: Amplification from reference gene primers served as the basis for estimated nucleated cell counts. Some clones are missing from TCRdb's copy, which holds only in-frame ones; the method was immunoSEQ multiplex PCR. V and J calls and clone size are as listed in that table; D and trimming were resolved from the DNA. Here the sample spans tens of thousands of clones, about 90% being singletons. V was shortened by 0 bases and J by 2 bases, with 15 bases between the two germline ends. The CDR3 consists of 17 residues. Per germline, CDR1 SGHNT and CDR2 YYREEE (reference sequence).

Specimen: peripheral blood. The genes are TRBV5-4 and TRBJ1-3; D is uncertain. This clonotype was sampled from a man aged 50-60 years with active COVID-19. CDR3 loop: CASSLASVSVTGNTIYF. Written as DNA, the CDR3 is TGTGCCAGCAGCTTGGCCTCGGTCAGCGTCACTGGAAACACCATATATTTT. The variable domain in full, completed from reference TRBV5-4 and TRBJ1-3, reads ETGVTQSPTHLIKTRGQQVTLRCSSQSGHNTVSWYQQALGQGPQFIFQYYREEENGRGNFPPRFSGLQFPNYSSELNVNALELDDSALYLCASSLASVSVTGNTIYFGEGSWLTVV.